This T cell receptor beta chain is from a study of blood T cell repertoires in COVID-19. Across the study: Researchers got acute and convalescent COVID-19 samples from the United States, Italy and Spain. PBMCs, B-cell-depleted T cells, or T cells were the source of the cDNA or gDNA that made up the material.

Authors' processing steps: Reference gene primers were amplified, and this amplification served to estimate nucleated cell counts. Using immunoSEQ multiplex PCR, the repertoire was profiled, and TCRdb retains in-frame clones only, with some absent. V, J and clone size are taken as reported in that table, and D and trimming were inferred from the DNA itself. The data contain 200,000 to 300,000 clones, around four fifths of them singletons. The CDR3 extends over 14 amino acids. Looked up from germline, CDR1 is SGHVS and CDR2 is FQNEAQ. V was cut by 1 base and J by 5 bases, with 11 bases left in between.

Sequencing was carried out using peripheral blood. The clonotype was recovered from a woman aged 55-75 years with active or convalescent COVID-19. V is TRBV7-8 and J is TRBJ1-1, with D tentatively TRBD1 (5 bases). As DNA, the CDR3 is TGTGCCAGCAGCTTAGGCGGGGCCGGGACTGAAGCTTTCTTT. Amino acids: CASSLGGAGTEAFF. Drawing the rest from reference TRBV7-8 and TRBJ1-1, the complete variable domain is GAGVSQSPRYKVAKRGQDVALRCDPISGHVSLFWYQQALGQGPEFLTYFQNEAQLDKSGLPSDRFFAERPEGSVSTLKIQRTQQEDSAVYLCASSLGGAGTEAFFGQGTRLTVV.